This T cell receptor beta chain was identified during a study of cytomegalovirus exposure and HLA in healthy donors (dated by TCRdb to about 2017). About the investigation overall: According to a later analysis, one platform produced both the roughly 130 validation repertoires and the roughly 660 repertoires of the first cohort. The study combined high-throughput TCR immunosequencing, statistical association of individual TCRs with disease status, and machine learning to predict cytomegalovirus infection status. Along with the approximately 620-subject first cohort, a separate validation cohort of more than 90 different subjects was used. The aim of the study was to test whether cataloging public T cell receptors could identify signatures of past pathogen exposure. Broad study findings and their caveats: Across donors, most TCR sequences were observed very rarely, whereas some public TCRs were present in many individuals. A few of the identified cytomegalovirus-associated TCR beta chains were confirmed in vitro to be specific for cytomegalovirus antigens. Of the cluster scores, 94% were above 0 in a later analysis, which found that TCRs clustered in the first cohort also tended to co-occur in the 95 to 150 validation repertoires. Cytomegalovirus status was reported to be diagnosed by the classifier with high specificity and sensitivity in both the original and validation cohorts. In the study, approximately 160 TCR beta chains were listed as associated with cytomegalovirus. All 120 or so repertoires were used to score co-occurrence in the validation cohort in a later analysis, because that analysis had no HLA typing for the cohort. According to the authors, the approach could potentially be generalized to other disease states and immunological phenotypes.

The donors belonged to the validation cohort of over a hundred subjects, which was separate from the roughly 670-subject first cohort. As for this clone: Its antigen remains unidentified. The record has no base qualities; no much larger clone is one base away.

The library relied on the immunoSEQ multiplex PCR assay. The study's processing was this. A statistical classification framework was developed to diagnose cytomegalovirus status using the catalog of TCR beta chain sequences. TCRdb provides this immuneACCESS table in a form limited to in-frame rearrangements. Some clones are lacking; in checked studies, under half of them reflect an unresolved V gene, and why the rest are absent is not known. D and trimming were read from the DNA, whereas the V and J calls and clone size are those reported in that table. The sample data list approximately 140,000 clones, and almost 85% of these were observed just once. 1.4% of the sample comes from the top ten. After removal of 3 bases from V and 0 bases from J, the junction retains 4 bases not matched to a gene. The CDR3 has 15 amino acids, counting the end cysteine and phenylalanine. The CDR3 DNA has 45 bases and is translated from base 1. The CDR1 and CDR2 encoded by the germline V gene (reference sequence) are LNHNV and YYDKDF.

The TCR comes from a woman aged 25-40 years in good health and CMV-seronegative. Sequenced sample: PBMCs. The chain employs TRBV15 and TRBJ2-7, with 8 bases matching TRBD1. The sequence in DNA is TGTGCCACCAGCAGTCAGGGGGCGGACTCCTACGAGCAGTACTTC. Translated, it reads CATSSQGADSYEQYF. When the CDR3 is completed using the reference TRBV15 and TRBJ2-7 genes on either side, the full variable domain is DAMVIQNPRYQVTQFGKPVTLSCSQTLNHNVMYWYQQKSSQAPKLLFHYYDKDFNNEADTPDNFQSRRPNTSFCFLDIRSPGLGDTAMYLCATSSQGADSYEQYFGPGTRLTVT.